This T cell receptor beta chain derives from a study of cytomegalovirus exposure and HLA in healthy donors. The study, taken as a whole, reports: The later analysis indicated that the majority of CMV-associated TCR beta chains appeared HLA-restricted. The study put under 200 TCR beta chains on its list as cytomegalovirus-associated.

Notes on this clone: Its antigen is not known.

This CDR3 comprises 12 residues. V was cut by 7 bases and J by 5 bases, with 14 bases left in between. The germline CDR1 and CDR2 sequences are SQVTM and ANQGSEA. PCR was performed using 60 Vbeta and 13 Jbeta primers. Some clones are missing from TCRdb's copy, which holds only in-frame ones; the method was immunoSEQ multiplex PCR. This table has 90,000 to 150,000 clones, around three quarters appearing once. The sample comprised PBMCs. This receptor was taken from a woman aged 30 to 39 in good health and CMV-seropositive. The chain couples TRBV29-1 to TRBJ1-2; D is perhaps TRBD1 (5 bases). The CDR3 DNA is TGCAGCGGGGGCGGGGGGAATTATGGCTACACCTTC. Its protein product is CSGGGGNYGYTF.